This T cell receptor beta chain was captured in a study of Ad26.COV2.S vaccination and SARS-CoV-2 variants. Whole-study results and caveats: Breadth, reportedly substantial, characterized the spike-specific CD8+ and CD4+ T cell responses after vaccination. It was vaccine recipients, not placebo recipients, who had the higher spike-specific TCR breadth. Overall T cell responses may have been underestimated by the analyses of TCR breadth and depth.

The germline V and J ends were trimmed by 0 bases and 10 bases, with 16 bases remaining between them. Per the germline V gene, CDR1 is SGHTA and CDR2 is FQGNSA. The length of the CDR3 is 15 residues. As to this clone: Antigen unknown.

Assay: immunoSEQ multiplex PCR; the TCRdb copy retains only in-frame clones and omits some. The table includes 400,000 to 450,000 clones, 80% to 95% detected once. Treatment in this sample: around 19 received Ad26.COV2.S at low or high dose, single or two shots; several received placebo; per-sample allocation not given. On day 63 after the first injection, vaccine and placebo recipients gave samples. J is TRBJ1-5 and V is TRBV7-2; D is unresolved. The starting material was peripheral blood, obtained in a trial of Ad26.COV2.S vaccine versus placebo. The sequence was obtained from a person between 18 and 65 years old who received the Ad26.COV2.S COVID-19 vaccine or a placebo. The CDR3 loop reads CASSLAAGLIGPQHF. The CDR3 DNA follows: TGTGCCAGCAGCTTAGCGGCGGGCTTAATCGGTCCCCAGCATTTT.